The next 25 T cell receptor beta chains were all read from a single sample in a study of identical twins. TCRdb analysed the 5' RACE reads with MiXCR anew, one entry per CDR3 protein. This repertoire shows a few hundred thousand distinct CDR3 sequences, around 8.3% found once; its top ten account for 3%. These data also featured in a second study, about yellow fever vaccine responses in identical twins.

The sequencing input was CD8+ T cells sorted from blood. The receptors stem from a woman aged 18-35 years in good health.

This clonotype was detected a few times. The V call is TRBV28, the J call TRBJ1-5; D gene uncertain. CDR1 and CDR2 (germline): MDHEN, SYDVKM. The CDR3 consists of 14 residues. V was cut by 2 bases and J by 2 bases, with 7 bases left in between. CDR3 DNA sequence: TGTGCCAGCAGTTTACTCCCGCGCAATCAGCCCCAGCATTTT. This translates into CASSLLPRNQPQHF.

This clonotype was seen at least ten times. The chain joins TRBV29-1 to TRBJ2-3, with D possibly being TRBD1 (5 bases). The CDR3 consists of 13 residues. The germline gives CDR1 SQVTM, CDR2 ANQGSEA. V lost 6 bases to trimming and J lost 2 bases, with 12 bases between them. CDR3 DNA sequence: TGCAGCGTACACAGGAGAGCCACAGATACGCAGTATTTT. It translates to CSVHRRATDTQYF.

This clonotype was counted at least ten times. This rearrangement joins TRBV5-6 to TRBJ2-7; 7 nucleotides align to TRBD1. Unmatched junction bases numbered 7, after V lost 5 bases and J lost 2 bases. This CDR3 has 14 amino acids. Germline V gene data show CDR1 as SGHDT and CDR2 as YYEEEE. The CDR3: CASRRQGNAYEQYF. The DNA for the CDR3 is TGTGCCAGCAGACGACAGGGAAACGCCTACGAGCAGTACTTC. Full variable domain (remainder filled in from reference TRBV5-6 and TRBJ2-7): DAGVTQSPTHLIKTRGQQVTLRCSPKSGHDTVSWYQQALGQGPQFIFQYYEEEERQRGNFPDRFSGHQFPNYSSELNVNALLLGDSALYLCASRRQGNAYEQYFGPGTRLTVT.

This clonotype has only a few counts. This sequence joins TRBV9 and TRBJ2-3, with 9 nucleotides matching TRBD2. The V gene end was trimmed by 3 bases and the J gene end by 3 bases; junction bases not matched to a gene: 8. Per germline, CDR1 SGDLS and CDR2 YYNGEE. The CDR3 has 16 amino acids. The CDR3 coding sequence is TGTGCCAGCAGCGAGTTAGCGGGGGCCCCTACAGATACGCAGTATTTT. Amino acids: CASSELAGAPTDTQYF.

This clonotype showed up just a few times. The chain joins TRBV28 to TRBJ1-4; D is unclear. V lost 5 bases and J 8 bases, leaving 12 bases between the germline ends. CDR3 size: 13 residues. Germline V CDR1 and CDR2: MDHEN, SYDVKM. CDR3 in amino acids: CASSPGLGEKLFF. The CDR3 nucleotides read TGTGCCAGCAGTCCCGGACTCGGCGAAAAACTGTTTTTT. The entire variable domain, with the rest obtained from reference TRBV28 and TRBJ1-4, is as follows: DVKVTQSSRYLVKRTGEKVFLECVQDMDHENMFWYRQDPGLGLRLIYFSYDVKMKEKGDIPEGYSVSREKKERFSLILESASTNQTSMYLCASSPGLGEKLFFGSGTQLSVL.

This clonotype has ten or more counts. This chain links TRBV29-1 with TRBJ1-1, with D possibly matching TRBD1 (6 bases). The V end lost 6 bases, the J end lost 6 bases, and 17 bases lay between the germline ends. Germline V CDR1 and CDR2: SQVTM, ANQGSEA. This CDR3 has 13 amino acids. CDR3 sequence reads: CSVWDNLVAEAFF. CDR3 coding DNA: TGCAGCGTATGGGACAATTTAGTAGCTGAAGCTTTCTTT.

The J gene is TRBJ2-7, the V gene TRBV4-3, with TRBD2 identical over 8 bases. Germline V gene sequence: CDR1 LGHNA, CDR2 YSLEER. After removal of 3 bases from V and 4 bases from J, the junction contained 14 bases not matched to a gene. The CDR3 totals 17 residues. The CDR3 here is CASSQWREAGVWYEQYF. The DNA for the CDR3 is TGCGCCAGCAGCCAGTGGAGGGAAGCGGGAGTATGGTACGAGCAGTACTTC.

This clonotype appeared many times. The J gene is TRBJ2-4, the V gene TRBV11-2; 9 bases are shared with TRBD1. With V trimmed by 5 bases and J by 8 bases, 10 bases remained unmatched. The V gene's germline CDR1 is SGHAT and CDR2 FQNNGV. There are 15 residues in the CDR3. The CDR3 nucleotides read TGTGCCAGCAGCACTACAGGGGGCGGATGGGACATTCAGTACTTC. Translated, it gives CASSTTGGGWDIQYF.

This clonotype was detected many times. The V gene is TRBV12-3 or TRBV12-4, the J gene TRBJ2-1; 11 nucleotides agree with TRBD2. V lost 3 bases, J lost 15 bases, and 7 bases stayed unmatched. The CDR3 is 13 amino acids. The CDR3: CASSFPTSGTPFF. The CDR3 DNA follows: TGTGCCAGCAGTTTCCCGACTAGCGGGACTCCGTTCTTC.

This clonotype was counted ten times or more. The chain uses TRBV7-9 and TRBJ2-3; TRBD2 agrees at 9 bases. This CDR3 has 17 amino acids. CDR1 is SEHNR, CDR2 FQNEAQ, per germline (reference sequence). Germline trimming cut 5 bases from V and 2 bases from J; bases unmatched to any gene: 11. CDR3 coding DNA: TGTGCCAGCAGCCCACCTGGGGCGGGGGGGCCCACAGATACGCAGTATTTT. It translates to CASSPPGAGGPTDTQYF.

This clonotype showed up many times. This chain uses TRBV25-1 with TRBJ2-1, with D possibly called TRBD1 or TRBD2 (6 bases each). Germline V gives CDR1 MGHDK, CDR2 SYGVNS. The V end was cut by 6 bases, the J end by 7 bases, with 19 bases between. This CDR3 contains 15 residues. DNA for the CDR3: TGTGCCAGCAGCCGCGATTGGGGGGCATCAAATGAGCAGTTCTTC. It yields the protein CASSRDWGASNEQFF.

This clonotype was recorded at least ten times. The V gene is TRBV20-1, the J gene TRBJ2-7; TRBD2 matches 10 bases. With V trimmed by 1 base and J by 0 bases, 9 bases remained unmatched. The CDR3 is made up of 17 amino acids. The germline V gene encodes CDR1 DFQATT and CDR2 SNEGSKA (reference sequence). Here the CDR3 DNA reads TGCAGTGCTAGAGGGGACAGCGGGGGGGCGGACTCCTACGAGCAGTACTTC. Translating gives CSARGDSGGADSYEQYF.

This clonotype was counted many times. V gene TRBV5-5 combines with J gene TRBJ2-1; D may be TRBD1 or TRBD2 (6 bases each). Trimming took 2 bases from V and 7 from J, leaving 13 bases between them. CDR3 size: 14 residues. Per the germline V gene, CDR1 is SGHKS and CDR2 is YYEKEE (reference sequence). The CDR3: CASSLEGGANEQFF. CDR3 DNA: TGTGCCAGCAGCTTAGAGGGGGGAGCAAATGAGCAGTTCTTC.

This clonotype was observed a few times. V and J are TRBV3-1 and TRBJ1-1, with unresolved D. Trimming stripped 0 bases from V and 0 bases from J, with 11 bases between. The V gene's germline CDR1 is LGHDT and CDR2 YNNKEL (reference sequence). The CDR3 spans 16 residues. The CDR3 here is CASSQDPRRLNTEAFF. In nucleotides, the CDR3 is TGTGCCAGCAGCCAAGATCCTAGGCGGTTGAACACTGAAGCTTTCTTT.

This clonotype was detected ten times or more. This rearrangement joins TRBV4-3 to TRBJ2-3, with D possibly matching TRBD2 (6 bases). Germline V gives CDR1 LGHNA, CDR2 YSLEER. The germline V and J ends were trimmed by 0 bases and 2 bases, with 15 bases remaining between them. The CDR3 consists of 17 residues. The CDR3 sequence: CASSQDGRTRHTDTQYF. CDR3 bases: TGCGCCAGCAGCCAAGATGGGAGGACACGGCACACAGATACGCAGTATTTT.

This clonotype was counted many times. J is TRBJ2-1 and V is TRBV4-3, with 7 nucleotides matching TRBD2. Trimming cost V 1 base and J 3 bases; bases outside gene matches: 6. CDR1 is LGHNA, CDR2 YSLEER, per germline. This CDR3 comprises 16 residues. The chain's CDR3 is CASSQGLAGDYNEQFF. Written as DNA, the CDR3 is TGCGCCAGCAGCCAAGGCCTGGCGGGAGACTACAATGAGCAGTTCTTC.

About this clonotype: A read error may produce the germline difference seen at one junction end. The rearrangement links TRBV7-9 to TRBJ2-7; TRBD1 aligns across 10 bases. Germline CDR1 is SEHNR and CDR2 is FQNEAQ (reference sequence). This CDR3 region has 12 residues. This chain's CDR3 is CASSPGQGEGNF. DNA of the CDR3: TGTGCCAGCAGCCCAGGACAGGGGGAGGGTAACTTC. The full variable domain, in which reference TRBV7-9 and TRBJ2-7 provide the parts outside the CDR3, is DTGVSQNPRHKITKRGQNVTFRCDPISEHNRLYWYRQTLGQGPEFLTYFQNEAQLEKSRLLSDRFSAERPKGSFSTLEIQRTEQGDSAMYLCASSPGQGEGNFGPGTRLTVT.

In its sample, this clonotype was seen many times. The V and J genes are TRBV4-1 and TRBJ2-7, with D possibly being TRBD1 (5 bases). V shed 5 bases and J shed 0 bases, with 14 bases lying between them. The CDR3 covers 15 residues. Germline CDR1 and CDR2: MGHRA and YSYEKL. CDR3 loop: CASSDGAQSSYEQYF. DNA for the CDR3: TGCGCCAGCAGCGATGGGGCCCAGAGCTCCTACGAGCAGTACTTC.

The genes are TRBV11-2 and TRBJ2-3; D possibly matches TRBD1 or TRBD2 (5 bases each). Trimming took off 4 bases at V and 4 bases at J, with 9 bases between the two ends. The CDR3 sequence is 13 residues long. Germline V gene data show CDR1 as SGHAT and CDR2 as FQNNGV. CDR3 in DNA: TGTGCCAGCAGCTGGGACGGATCAGATACGCAGTATTTT. Residues: CASSWDGSDTQYF.

This clonotype was counted only a few times. The chain recombines TRBV4-3 with TRBJ2-1; 9 positions agree with TRBD1. CDR3 length equals 15 residues. The V gene's germline CDR1 is LGHNA and CDR2 YSLEER. The V and J ends lost 4 bases and 7 bases, in that order; junction bases with no gene match: 8. CDR3 sequence (DNA): TGCGCCAGCAGCCCCGGGACAGGGTGGGGAAATGAGCAGTTCTTC. Residues: CASSPGTGWGNEQFF.

The rearrangement joins TRBV6-6 to TRBJ2-7, with 7 nucleotides matching TRBD1. Per the germline V gene, CDR1 is MNHNY and CDR2 is SVGAGI (reference sequence). J gave up 3 bases and V 6 bases, and 2 bases lay outside the gene matches. This CDR3 has 12 residues. The CDR3 loop reads CASRDRDYEQYF. CDR3 nucleotides: TGTGCCAGCAGAGACAGGGACTACGAGCAGTACTTC.

Ten or more counts support this clonotype. The chain employs TRBV27 and TRBJ2-7; weak D call: TRBD1 (5 bases). Germline V gene sequence: CDR1 MNHEY, CDR2 SMNVEV (reference sequence). The length of the CDR3 is 15 residues. Trimming pared 3 bases from V and 0 bases from J, leaving 12 bases between. CDR3 DNA: TGTGCCAGCAGTTTTTCCCAGGGAAGCTCCTACGAGCAGTACTTC. Translation gives CASSFSQGSSYEQYF.

The rearrangement joins TRBV4-3 to TRBJ1-5; the match to TRBD1 covers 9 bases. This CDR3 is 16 amino acids long. CDR1 is LGHNA, CDR2 YSLEER, per germline. Germline trimming cut 1 base from V and 2 bases from J; bases unmatched to any gene: 3. For the CDR3, the DNA is TGCGCCAGCAGCCAAGTACAGGGGGCGTGCAATCAGCCCCAGCATTTT. It codes for CASSQVQGACNQPQHF.

The sample holds many counts of this clonotype. This chain connects TRBV28 to TRBJ2-7, with a tentative D call TRBD1 (5 bases). The CDR3 is 12 amino acids. Trimming removed 5 bases at V and 2 bases at J, with 7 bases between. Germline values: CDR1 MDHEN, CDR2 SYDVKM. In DNA form, the CDR3 reads TGTGCCAGCAGTACAGGAGCCTACGAGCAGTACTTC. Its protein is CASSTGAYEQYF.

The table lists this clonotype with a few counts. The genes are TRBV11-2 and TRBJ2-3; TRBD2 agrees at 9 bases. Germline V lookup: CDR1 SGHAT, CDR2 FQNNGV. The J segment lost 4 bases and the V segment lost 5 bases, leaving 10 bases of the junction unmatched. The CDR3 totals 16 residues. The CDR3 bases are TGTGCCAGCAGCCCCGGCGCTAGCGGGGTAGCAGATACGCAGTATTTT. Encoded protein: CASSPGASGVADTQYF.